This T cell receptor (beta chain) came from a study of technical replicates of blood from a few donors (dated by TCRdb to 2016 to 2017). To note about this clone: There is no known antigen for this receptor. No quality values exist for individual bases; no much larger clone is one base distant.

The method behind the library was the immunoSEQ multiplex PCR assay. Drawn from immuneACCESS, this table holds only the in-frame rearrangements with V and J called that TCRdb kept. Clones are partly lost; checked studies trace under half to an unresolved V gene and leave the rest unexplained. In all, the sample holds 80,000 or so clones, and around 94% of those were seen once. The ten most abundant clones make up approximately 0.4% of the sample. This TCR derives from a human donor in good health. Sequencing used T cells isolated from PBMCs.

The base sequence is TGTGCCAGCTCTCTCCGGGACACGAACACTGAAGCTTTCTTT. Its translation is CASSLRDTNTEAFF. The chain links TRBV18 with TRBJ1-1; 6 matching bases give a weak D call of TRBD1. The V end loses 6 bases and the J end loses 1 base, and a stretch of 12 bases separates them. From its cysteine to its phenylalanine, the CDR3 spans 14 amino acids. Solely the CDR3 DNA is kept, with 42 bases framed from the first base. CDR1 and CDR2 were assigned from the germline V gene as KGHSH and LQKENI.